Below are 5 T cell receptor beta chains sequenced from a single sample in a study of T cells after yellow fever vaccination. One entry per CDR3 protein results from TCRdb running MiXCR on the 5' RACE reads. The top ten clones hold about 16% of a sample with around 500,000 distinct CDR3 sequences, less than 25% of them seen once. Sample: PBMCs, taken more than 20 days after the first yellow fever vaccination. All receptors come from a man younger than 35 who received the YFV17D yellow fever vaccine.

The chain combines TRBV3-1 with TRBJ2-6; D unresolved. Germline CDR1 is LGHDT and CDR2 is YNNKEL (reference sequence). This CDR3 comprises 14 residues. V lost 7 bases and J 0 bases, leaving 7 bases between the germline ends. In DNA, the CDR3 is TGTGCCAGCAAGCTAACCTCTGGGGCCAACGTCCTGACTTTC. Protein sequence: CASKLTSGANVLTF.

A few counts support this clonotype. CDR3 protein: CASSLASTGSQETQYF. The CDR3 DNA is TGCGCCAGCAGCTTGGCCTCGACAGGATCACAAGAGACCCAGTACTTC. The genes are TRBV5-1 and TRBJ2-5; D is possibly TRBD1 (6 bases). This CDR3 contains 16 residues. V was shortened by 0 bases and J by 2 bases, with 14 bases between the two germline ends. The germline gives CDR1 SGHRS, CDR2 YFSETQ.

This clonotype was found a few times. J is TRBJ1-2 and V is TRBV5-1, with a possible D match to TRBD1 (6 bases). The V and J ends lost 5 bases and 3 bases respectively, with 14 bases between them. This CDR3 contains 14 residues. Germline V gene lookup returns CDR1 SGHRS and CDR2 YFSETQ. The CDR3 nucleotides are TGCGCCAGCAGACCCGGGAGGGGGGACTATGGCTACACCTTC. Amino acids: CASRPGRGDYGYTF.

This clonotype was counted between two and nine times. J is TRBJ2-2 and V is TRBV7-2; no firm D call. Trimming left V 4 bases short and J 5 bases short, with 8 bases between. Per germline, CDR1 SGHTA and CDR2 FQGNSA. The CDR3 is 13 amino acids. The CDR3 DNA reads TGTGCCAGCAGCTCCCGAATGACCGGGGAGCTGTTTTTT. Encoded protein: CASSSRMTGELFF.

This clonotype turned up a few times. The gene calls are TRBV19 and TRBJ2-1, with TRBD2 as a possible D gene (5 bases). Germline values: CDR1 LNHDA, CDR2 SQIVND (reference sequence). There are 15 residues in the CDR3. V was clipped by 6 bases and J by 0 bases, with 12 bases between them. DNA for the CDR3: TGTGCCAGTAGAAAGGCGGGCGGCTCCTACAATGAGCAGTTCTTC. Amino acids: CASRKAGGSYNEQFF. The whole variable domain, remainder taken from reference TRBV19 and TRBJ2-1, is DGGITQSPKYLFRKEGQNVTLSCEQNLNHDAMYWYRQDPGQGLRLIYYSQIVNDFQKGDIAEGYSVSREKKESFPLTVTSAQKNPTAFYLCASRKAGGSYNEQFFGPGTRLTVL.